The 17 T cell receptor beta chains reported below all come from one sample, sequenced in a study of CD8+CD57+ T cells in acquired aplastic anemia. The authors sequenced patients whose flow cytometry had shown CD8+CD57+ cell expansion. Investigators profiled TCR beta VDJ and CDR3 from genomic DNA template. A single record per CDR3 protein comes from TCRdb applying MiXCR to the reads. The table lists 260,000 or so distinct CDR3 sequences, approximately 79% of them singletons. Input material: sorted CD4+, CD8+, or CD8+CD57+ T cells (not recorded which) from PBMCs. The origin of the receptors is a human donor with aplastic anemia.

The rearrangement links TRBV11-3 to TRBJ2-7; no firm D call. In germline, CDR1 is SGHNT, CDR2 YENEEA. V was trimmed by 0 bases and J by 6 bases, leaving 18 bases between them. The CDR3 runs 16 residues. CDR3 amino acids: CASSLELTANLAEQYV. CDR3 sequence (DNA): TGTGCCAGCAGCTTAGAGCTAACAGCGAACCTGGCCGAGCAGTACGTC.

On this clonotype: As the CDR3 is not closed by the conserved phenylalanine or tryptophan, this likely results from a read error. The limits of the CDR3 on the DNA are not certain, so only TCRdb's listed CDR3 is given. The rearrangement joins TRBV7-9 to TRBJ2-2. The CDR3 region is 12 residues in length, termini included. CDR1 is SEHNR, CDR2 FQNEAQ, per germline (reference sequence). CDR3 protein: CASSLESGERFD.

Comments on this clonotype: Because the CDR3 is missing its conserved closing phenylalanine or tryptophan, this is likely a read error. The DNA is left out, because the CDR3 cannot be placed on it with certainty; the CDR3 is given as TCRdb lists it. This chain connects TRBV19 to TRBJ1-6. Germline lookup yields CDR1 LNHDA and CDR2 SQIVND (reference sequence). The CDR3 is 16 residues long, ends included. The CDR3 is CASSLASGAYNEPFFV.

Here the CDR3 DNA reads TGCAGTGCCCGAGCCCTAGCGGGAGAGTACAATGAGCAGGGGGGGGAGCTGTTTTTT. It is translated as CSARALAGEYNEQGGELFF. The rearrangement joins TRBV20-1 to TRBJ2-2; 10 nucleotides line up with TRBD2. The ends lost 6 bases at V and 8 bases at J; junction bases unmatched: 24. In germline, CDR1 is DFQATT, CDR2 SNEGSKA (reference sequence). This CDR3 spans 19 amino acids.

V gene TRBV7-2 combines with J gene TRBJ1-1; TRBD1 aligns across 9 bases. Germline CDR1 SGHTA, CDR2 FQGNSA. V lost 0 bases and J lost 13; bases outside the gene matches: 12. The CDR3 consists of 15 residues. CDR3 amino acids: CASSLAGTGNTEYFF. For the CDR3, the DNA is TGTGCCAGCAGCTTAGCTGGGACAGGGAACACGGAGTATTTCTTT.

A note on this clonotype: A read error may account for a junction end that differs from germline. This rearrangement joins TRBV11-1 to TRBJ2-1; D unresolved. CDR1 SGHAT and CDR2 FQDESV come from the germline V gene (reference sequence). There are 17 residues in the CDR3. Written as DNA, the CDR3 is TGCGCCAGCAGCGACACTATAGTCCGAGGTGAGATATATGAGCAGTTCTTC. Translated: CASSDTIVRGEIYEQFF.

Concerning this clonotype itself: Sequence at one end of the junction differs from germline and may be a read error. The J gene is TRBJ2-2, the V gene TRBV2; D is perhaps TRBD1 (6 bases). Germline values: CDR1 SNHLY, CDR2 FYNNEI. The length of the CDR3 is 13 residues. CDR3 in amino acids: CASSAGGIHELFF. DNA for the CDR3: TGTGCCAGCAGTGCTGGGGGCATCCATGAGCTGTTCTTT.

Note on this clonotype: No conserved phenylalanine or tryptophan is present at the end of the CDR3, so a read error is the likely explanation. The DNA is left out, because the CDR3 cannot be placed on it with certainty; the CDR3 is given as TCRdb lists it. CDR3 sequence: CASGGDGDIQYFG. The gene calls are TRBV9 and TRBJ1-2; TRBD1 is the table's D call and was not checked against the DNA. The CDR3 sequence runs 13 residues, both termini included. CDR1 and CDR2 from the germline V gene are SGDLS and YYNGEE.

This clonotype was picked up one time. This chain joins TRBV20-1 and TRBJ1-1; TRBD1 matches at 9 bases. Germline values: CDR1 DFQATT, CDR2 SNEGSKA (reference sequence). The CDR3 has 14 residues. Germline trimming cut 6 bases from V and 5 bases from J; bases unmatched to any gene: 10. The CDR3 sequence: CSARTPGQGTEAFF. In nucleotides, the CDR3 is TGCAGTGCAAGGACCCCGGGACAGGGTACTGAAGCTTTCTTT.

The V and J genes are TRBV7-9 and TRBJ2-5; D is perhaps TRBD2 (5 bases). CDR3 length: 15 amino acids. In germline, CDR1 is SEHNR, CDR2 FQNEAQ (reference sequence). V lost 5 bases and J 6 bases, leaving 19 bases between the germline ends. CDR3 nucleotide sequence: TGTGCCAGCAGCCCCAGCGGCACTGATACACAGACCCAGTACTTC. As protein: CASSPSGTDTQTQYF.

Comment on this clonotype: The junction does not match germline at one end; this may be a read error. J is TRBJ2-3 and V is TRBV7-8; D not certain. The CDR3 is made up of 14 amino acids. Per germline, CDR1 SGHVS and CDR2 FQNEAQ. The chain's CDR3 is CASSPARGHANHGF. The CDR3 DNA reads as TGTGCCAGCAGCCCTGCGCGAGGCCACGCTAACCATGGCTTT. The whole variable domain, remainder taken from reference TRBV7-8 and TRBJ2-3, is GAGVSQSPRYKVAKRGQDVALRCDPISGHVSLFWYQQALGQGPEFLTYFQNEAQLDKSGLPSDRFFAERPEGSVSTLKIQRTQQEDSAVYLCASSPARGHANHGFGPGTRLTVL.

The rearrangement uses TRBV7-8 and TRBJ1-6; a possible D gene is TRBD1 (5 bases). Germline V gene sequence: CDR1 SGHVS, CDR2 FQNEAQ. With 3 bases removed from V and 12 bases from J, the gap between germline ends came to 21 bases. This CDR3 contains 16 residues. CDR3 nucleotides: TGTGCCAGCAGCTTGGGGGGGGGTGGGTATAATCGACCCCTCCACTTT. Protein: CASSLGGGGYNRPLHF.

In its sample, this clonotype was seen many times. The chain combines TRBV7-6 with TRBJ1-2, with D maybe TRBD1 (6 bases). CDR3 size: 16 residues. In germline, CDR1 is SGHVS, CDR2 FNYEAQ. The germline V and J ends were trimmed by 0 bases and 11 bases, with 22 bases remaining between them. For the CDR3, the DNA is TGTGCCAGCAGCTTAGCCCACGGGACAAAAGAGACCCAGTACACCTTC. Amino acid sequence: CASSLAHGTKETQYTF. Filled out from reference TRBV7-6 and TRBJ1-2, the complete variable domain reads GAGVSQSPRYKVTKRGQDVALRCDPISGHVSLYWYRQALGQGPEFLTYFNYEAQQDKSGLPNDRFSAERPEGSISTLTIQRTEQRDSAMYRCASSLAHGTKETQYTFGSGTRLTVV.

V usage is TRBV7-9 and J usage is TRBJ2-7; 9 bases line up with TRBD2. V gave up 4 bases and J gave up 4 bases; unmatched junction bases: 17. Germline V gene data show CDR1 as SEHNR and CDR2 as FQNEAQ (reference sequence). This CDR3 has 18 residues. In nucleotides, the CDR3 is TGTGCCAGCAGCTATCAAGGAAGCGGGGGGAGCGATGAGTACGAGCAGTACTTC. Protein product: CASSYQGSGGSDEYEQYF.

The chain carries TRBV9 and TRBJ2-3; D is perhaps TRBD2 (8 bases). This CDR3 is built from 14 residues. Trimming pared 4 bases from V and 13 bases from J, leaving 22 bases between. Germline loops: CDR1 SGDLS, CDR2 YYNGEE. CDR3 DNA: TGTGCCAGCAGCTTAGCGGGACAGAGCACAACGAAGTATTTT. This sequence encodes CASSLAGQSTTKYF.

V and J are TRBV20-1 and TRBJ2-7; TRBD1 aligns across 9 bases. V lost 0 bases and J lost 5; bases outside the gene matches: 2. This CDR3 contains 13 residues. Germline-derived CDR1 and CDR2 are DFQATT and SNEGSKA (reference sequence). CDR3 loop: CSARDGDRDEQYF. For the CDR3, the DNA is TGCAGTGCTAGAGACGGGGACAGGGACGAGCAGTACTTC.

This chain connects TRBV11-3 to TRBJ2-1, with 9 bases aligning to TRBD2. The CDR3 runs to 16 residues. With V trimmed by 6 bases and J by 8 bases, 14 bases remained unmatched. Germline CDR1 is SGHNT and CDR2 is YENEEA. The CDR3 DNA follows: TGTGCCAGCAGAGTTCGGAGGAGCGGGGGGAGCGATGAGCAGTTCTTC. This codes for CASRVRRSGGSDEQFF.